This TCR beta chain was identified during a study of cytomegalovirus exposure and HLA in healthy donors. In the study overall: The Caucasian-associated ancestry cluster held around 81% of roughly 400 genotyped donors. The study, taken as a whole, reports: Analyses of presence and absence presupposed an approximately uniform sequencing depth across donors.

The CDR3 runs to 16 residues. Both 60 Vbeta primers and 13 Jbeta primers went into the PCR. In the authors' methods: Roughly 83 million unique TCR beta chains, approximately 11 million of them shared, were counted by a later analysis. Sequencing used immunoSEQ multiplex PCR; TCRdb keeps in-frame clones, though not all of them. V and J calls and clone size are copied from that table; D and trimming were computed from the DNA. Of roughly 190,000 clones listed, about four fifths were seen once; the top ten hold 2% to 2.5%. On this clone itself: What it binds is not known.

V is TRBV12-2 and J is TRBJ2-2; the listed D gene, TRBD2, was not tested against the DNA. TRBV12-2 has pseudogene status. This receptor was obtained from a woman aged 50 to 60 in good health and CMV-seronegative. The sequencing input was PBMCs. CDR3 in amino acids: CASRLVRSGGAGELFF. In nucleotides, the CDR3 is TGTGCAAGTCGCTTAGTCCGGAGCGGGGGGGCCGGGGAGCTGTTTTTT.